Below are 2 T cell receptor beta chains sequenced from a single sample in a study of T cells in Graves' hyperthyroidism and ophthalmopathy. Amplified TCR beta CDR3 regions came from RNA transcripts. The HTBI primer set drove a first-round RT-PCR of the TCR CDR3. TCRdb independently ran MiXCR on the multiplex PCR reads; one entry per CDR3 protein. The sample yields 530,000 or so distinct CDR3 sequences, approximately 44% seen once. The source material was peripheral blood or thyroid tissue (not recorded which). The receptor source for this set is a woman between 18 and 29 years old with Graves' hyperthyroidism.

This clonotype was picked up a small number of times. J is TRBJ2-1 and V is TRBV24-1; possible D gene TRBD2, 6 bases. The CDR3 is made up of 16 amino acids. The germline CDR1 and CDR2 sequences are KGHDR and SFDVKD. Trimming stripped 5 bases from V and 1 base from J, with 14 bases between. The CDR3 region is CATSGKLGGSYNEQFF. The CDR3 DNA reads as TGTGCCACCAGTGGGAAGCTCGGGGGTTCCTACAATGAGCAGTTCTTC.

This clonotype was detected a few times. The junction and the germline gene differ at one end; a read error may be behind it. The chain carries TRBV9 and TRBJ2-2, with TRBD2 matching over 13 bases. The CDR3 is made up of 15 amino acids. The germline CDR1 and CDR2 sequences are SGDLS and YYNGEE. CDR3 residues: CASTGTSGNPGELFF. In DNA form, the CDR3 reads TGTGCCAGCACCGGGACTAGCGGGAACCCCGGGGAGCTGTTTTTT.